These 27 T cell receptor beta chains share one sample of origin, sequenced in a study of blood T cell repertoires in COVID-19. Generated by immunoSEQ multiplex PCR, the TCRdb table keeps only in-frame clones and is missing some. The data contain about 220,000 clones, about 86% of them singletons. The sequencing sample was made of PBMCs or T cells enriched from blood (not recorded which). These receptors were obtained from a woman aged 50 to 65 with acute COVID-19.

The chain couples TRBV10-3 to TRBJ2-7; possible D gene TRBD2, 6 bases. The germline V gene encodes CDR1 ENHRY and CDR2 SYGVKD. With 11 bases removed from V and 3 bases from J, the gap between germline ends came to 20 bases. This CDR3 spans 14 amino acids. The CDR3 protein is CASRPSANGYEQYF. The CDR3, as DNA: TGTGCCTCGAGACCTAGCGCGAACGGCTACGAGCAGTACTTC.

The chain is built from TRBV10-3 and TRBJ2-1; D possibly corresponds to TRBD1 (5 bases). V was cut by 9 bases and J by 9 bases, with 18 bases left in between. The CDR3 has 13 residues. Germline V gene lookup returns CDR1 ENHRY and CDR2 SYGVKD. DNA of the CDR3: TGTGCCATACAGGTCGGCAGTACGGGTGAGCAGTTCTTC. Protein: CAIQVGSTGEQFF.

This clone was found a few times. The chain is built from TRBV6-5 and TRBJ1-5; the D gene is possibly TRBD1 (6 bases). This CDR3 contains 14 residues. Trimming took off 3 bases at V and 7 bases at J, with 13 bases between the two ends. The germline CDR1 and CDR2 sequences are MNHEY and SVGAGI. The CDR3 nucleotides are TGTGCCAGCAGTTATCTAGCAGGGGACCAGCCCCAGCATTTT. Translating gives CASSYLAGDQPQHF.

J is TRBJ1-5 and V is TRBV18; the D is unclear. The CDR3 has 13 amino acids. In germline, CDR1 is KGHSH, CDR2 LQKENI. Trimming removed 4 bases at V and 5 bases at J, with 9 bases between. CDR3 in amino acids: CASSQTGDQPQHF. For the CDR3, the DNA is TGTGCCAGCTCACAGACCGGGGATCAGCCCCAGCATTTT.

The CDR3 coding sequence is TGCAGCGTTGTAGGCAAGCGACCCACCTACAATGAGCAGTTCTTC. Its translation is CSVVGKRPTYNEQFF. V usage is TRBV29-1 and J usage is TRBJ2-1; D remains ambiguous. V gave up 4 bases and J gave up 2 bases, with 15 bases separating them. The V gene's germline CDR1 is SQVTM and CDR2 ANQGSEA. There are 15 residues in the CDR3.

The V and J genes are TRBV6-5 and TRBJ2-1, with 7 bases matching TRBD1. The V gene end was trimmed by 4 bases and the J gene end by 2 bases; junction bases not matched to a gene: 2. Germline loops: CDR1 MNHEY, CDR2 SVGAGI. CDR3 length: 14 amino acids. The CDR3 DNA follows: TGTGCCAGCAGTTCTGGACAGGCCTACAATGAGCAGTTCTTC. Amino acid sequence: CASSSGQAYNEQFF.

This chain uses TRBV9 with TRBJ2-2; the D gene is possibly TRBD2 (6 bases). CDR1 is SGDLS, CDR2 YYNGEE, per germline. Trimming took off 0 bases at V and 7 bases at J, with 19 bases between the two ends. CDR3 length: 17 amino acids. Written as DNA, the CDR3 is TGTGCCAGCAGCGTAGAGTGGGGGACTTCTCTAGGCGGGGAGCTGTTTTTT. Translation gives CASSVEWGTSLGGELFF. The variable domain in full, completed from reference TRBV9 and TRBJ2-2, reads DSGVTQTPKHLITATGQRVTLRCSPRSGDLSVYWYQQSLDQGLQFLIQYYNGEERAKGNILERFSAQQFPDLHSELNLSSLELGDSALYFCASSVEWGTSLGGELFFGEGSRLTVL.

Remarks on this clone: This sample also contains other DNA sequences that code for the same CDR3. Written as DNA, the CDR3 is TGTGCCAGCACAACCGGCGGATATCAGCCCCAGCATTTT. Its protein product is CASTTGGYQPQHF. The chain links TRBV2 to TRBJ1-5; no clear D gene. There are 13 residues in the CDR3. Trimming removed 7 bases from V and 5 bases from J, with 12 bases in between. The germline V gene encodes CDR1 SNHLY and CDR2 FYNNEI.

The CDR3 DNA reads TGTGCCAGCAGCTTTAGCGGGAGAGACTCCTACGAGCAGTACTTC. Protein: CASSFSGRDSYEQYF. The chain employs TRBV9 and TRBJ2-7; 9 bases are shared with TRBD2. Germline V CDR1 and CDR2: SGDLS, YYNGEE. The CDR3 extends over 15 amino acids. V shed 4 bases, J shed 0 bases, and the junction held 5 bases outside the gene matches.

A few counts support this clone. The chain employs TRBV5-1 and TRBJ1-6; 9 bases are shared with TRBD1. From germline, CDR1 is SGHRS and CDR2 YFSETQ. Germline trimming cut 4 bases from V and 5 bases from J; bases unmatched to any gene: 1. This CDR3 region has 14 residues. CDR3 in amino acids: CASSRTGDNSPLHF. The CDR3 DNA follows: TGCGCCAGCAGCCGGACAGGGGATAATTCACCCCTCCACTTT.

This chain joins TRBV21-1 and TRBJ2-3; TRBD2 is the table's D call and was not checked against the DNA. TRBV21-1 is noted as a pseudogene. This CDR3 contains 21 residues. DNA for the CDR3: TGTGCCAGCAGCAAAAATTCGGGACTAGCGGGAGGCCGCAACCCCACAGATACGCAGTATTTT. Encoded protein: CASSKNSGLAGGRNPTDTQYF.

V usage is TRBV12-3 or TRBV12-4 and J usage is TRBJ2-7; the D gene is possibly TRBD1 (7 bases). V gave up 4 bases and J gave up 6 bases, with 13 bases separating them. The CDR3 has 13 amino acids. CDR3 residues: CASSSTGTGEQYF. As DNA, the CDR3 is TGTGCCAGCAGTTCGACAGGGACTGGCGAGCAGTACTTC.

The chain joins TRBV18 to TRBJ1-2; a weak D match, TRBD1 (5 bases). Germline V lookup: CDR1 KGHSH, CDR2 LQKENI. The CDR3 has 13 residues. V gave up 5 bases and J gave up 0 bases, with 7 bases separating them. The chain's CDR3 is CASSATANYGYTF. CDR3 DNA sequence: TGTGCCAGCTCAGCGACAGCTAACTATGGCTACACCTTC.

This rearrangement joins TRBV19 to TRBJ2-5; D is perhaps TRBD2 (6 bases). This CDR3 is built from 15 residues. Germline V gene sequence: CDR1 LNHDA, CDR2 SQIVND (reference sequence). The V and J ends lost 6 bases and 2 bases respectively, with 16 bases between them. The CDR3 DNA follows: TGTGCCAGTAGGACCCAACTGGCGGGGCAAGAGACCCAGTACTTC. This gives the protein CASRTQLAGQETQYF.

The V and J genes are TRBV7-9 and TRBJ1-5; TRBD1 aligns across 7 bases. The CDR3 is made up of 14 amino acids. The V gene's germline CDR1 is SEHNR and CDR2 FQNEAQ (reference sequence). The V and J ends lost 5 bases and 9 bases, in that order; junction bases with no gene match: 10. The CDR3 loop reads CASSPTGALRPQHF. The CDR3, as DNA: TGTGCCAGCAGCCCCACAGGGGCCCTTAGGCCCCAGCATTTT.

The J gene is TRBJ2-7, the V gene TRBV11-2, with 8 bases aligning to TRBD1. Unmatched junction bases numbered 11, after V lost 4 bases and J lost 3 bases. The CDR3 extends over 16 amino acids. Germline V gene lookup returns CDR1 SGHAT and CDR2 FQNNGV. The CDR3 region has the DNA TGTGCCAGCAGCTCGACAGGGGCTAGCAGATACTACGAGCAGTACTTC. This codes for CASSSTGASRYYEQYF.

The J gene is TRBJ1-3, the V gene TRBV19; no clear D gene. Trimming cost V 3 bases and J 0 bases, with 9 bases left between them. This CDR3 region has 15 residues. Germline V CDR1 and CDR2: LNHDA, SQIVND (reference sequence). The CDR3 nucleotides are TGTGCCAGTAGTATCTTGGGGAGCTCTGGAAACACCATATATTTT. Amino acid sequence: CASSILGSSGNTIYF.

V and J are TRBV11-2 and TRBJ2-3, with D tentatively TRBD2 (6 bases). Germline-derived CDR1 and CDR2 are SGHAT and FQNNGV. CDR3 length equals 16 residues. The V and J ends lost 4 bases and 4 bases respectively, with 18 bases between them. The CDR3 protein is CASSSFGGGAPDTQYF. CDR3 coding DNA: TGTGCCAGCAGCTCATTTGGCGGAGGGGCACCAGATACGCAGTATTTT.

This chain links TRBV25-1 with TRBJ1-1; D possibly corresponds to TRBD1 (6 bases). The V and J ends lost 7 bases and 0 bases respectively, with 12 bases between them. This CDR3 spans 14 amino acids. The germline CDR1 and CDR2 sequences are MGHDK and SYGVNS. As DNA, the CDR3 is TGTGCCAGCAAGGGGGAGGGGATGAACACTGAAGCTTTCTTT. This translates into CASKGEGMNTEAFF.

This clone was counted a single time. The rearrangement joins TRBV3-1 (or the pseudogene TRBV3-2) to TRBJ1-4; TRBD1 agrees at 10 bases. J lost 6 bases, V lost 0 bases, and 4 bases had no gene match. Germline values: CDR1 LGHDT, CDR2 YNNKEL (reference sequence). CDR3 length equals 16 residues. The CDR3 spells CASSQDRGTGDEKLFF. Here the CDR3 DNA reads TGTGCCAGCAGCCAAGATAGAGGGACAGGGGATGAAAAACTGTTTTTT.

This clone was seen a single time. The chain links TRBV7-6 to TRBJ1-4; the match to TRBD1 covers 7 bases. CDR1 SGHVS and CDR2 FNYEAQ come from the germline V gene. J lost 4 bases, V lost 3 bases, and 2 bases had no gene match. This CDR3 has 14 amino acids. CDR3 nucleotide sequence: TGTGCCAGCAGCTTCACAGGGGATAATGAAAAACTGTTTTTT. Translation: CASSFTGDNEKLFF.

This chain joins TRBV30 and TRBJ1-1; no clear D. The CDR3 has 13 residues. Trimming took 0 bases from V and 1 from J, leaving 6 bases between them. The germline gives CDR1 GTSNPN, CDR2 SVGIG (reference sequence). The CDR3 spells CAWSVIRNTEAFF. CDR3 nucleotide sequence: TGTGCCTGGAGTGTAATCCGGAACACTGAAGCTTTCTTT.

A single count supports this clone. The chain combines TRBV7-3 with TRBJ1-2; 7 positions agree with TRBD1. Germline CDR1 SGHTA, CDR2 FQGTGA. The junction had 8 bases not matched to a gene; V was cut back by 0 bases and J by 4 bases. The CDR3 has 16 amino acids. The CDR3 DNA follows: TGTGCCAGCAGCTTAACAGGAGGGGGCGCTGGCTATGGCTACACCTTC. Translation: CASSLTGGGAGYGYTF. Full variable domain (outside the CDR3, taken from reference TRBV7-3 and TRBJ1-2): GAGVSQTPSNKVTEKGKYVELRCDPISGHTALYWYRQSLGQGPEFLIYFQGTGAADDSGLPNDRFFAVRPEGSVSTLKIQRTERGDSAVYLCASSLTGGGAGYGYTFGSGTRLTVV.

V usage is TRBV24-1 and J usage is TRBJ2-7; 8 bases fit TRBD1. Germline assignment: CDR1 KGHDR and CDR2 SFDVKD. Trimming removed 3 bases from V and 5 bases from J; junction bases left unmatched: 8. This CDR3 spans 15 amino acids. The chain's CDR3 is CATSDTRTGRNEQYF. The CDR3 DNA is TGTGCCACCAGTGATACCCGGACAGGGAGGAACGAGCAGTACTTC.

The chain has TRBV30 and TRBJ2-5; D possibly corresponds to TRBD2 (5 bases). This CDR3 has 12 residues. V dropped 2 bases and J dropped 4 bases, with 8 bases sitting between them. Germline-derived CDR1 and CDR2 are GTSNPN and SVGIG (reference sequence). The CDR3 nucleotides read TGTGCCTGGAGTCGGGGATTAGAGACCCAGTACTTC. It codes for CAWSRGLETQYF.

The rearrangement joins TRBV27 to TRBJ2-7; possible D gene TRBD2, 6 bases. V shed 3 bases and J shed 3 bases, with 6 bases lying between them. Germline CDR1 is MNHEY and CDR2 is SMNVEV (reference sequence). CDR3 size: 12 residues. The CDR3 reads CASSLGGYEQYF. DNA for the CDR3: TGTGCCAGCAGTTTGGGGGGCTACGAGCAGTACTTC.

The chain combines TRBV3-1 (or the pseudogene TRBV3-2) with TRBJ2-7, with 12 bases identical to TRBD2. CDR1 LGHDT and CDR2 YNNKEL come from the germline V gene (reference sequence). The V segment lost 0 bases and the J segment 2 bases; nucleotides outside the gene matches: 2. The CDR3 is made up of 16 amino acids. CDR3 in amino acids: CASSQEASGRAYEQYF. DNA for the CDR3: TGTGCCAGCAGCCAAGAGGCTAGCGGGAGGGCCTACGAGCAGTACTTC.